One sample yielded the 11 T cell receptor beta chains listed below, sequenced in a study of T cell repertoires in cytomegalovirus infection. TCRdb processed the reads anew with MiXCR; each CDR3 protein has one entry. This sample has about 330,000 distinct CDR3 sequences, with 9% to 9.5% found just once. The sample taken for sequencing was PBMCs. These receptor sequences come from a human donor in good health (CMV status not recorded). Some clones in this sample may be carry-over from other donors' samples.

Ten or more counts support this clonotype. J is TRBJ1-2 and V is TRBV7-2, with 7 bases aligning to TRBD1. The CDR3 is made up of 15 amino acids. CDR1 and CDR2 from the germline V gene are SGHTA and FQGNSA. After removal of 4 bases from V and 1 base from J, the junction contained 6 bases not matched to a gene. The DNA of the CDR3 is TGTGCCAGCAGCTCAGGACAGGTTTTTAACTATGGCTACACCTTC. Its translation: CASSSGQVFNYGYTF.

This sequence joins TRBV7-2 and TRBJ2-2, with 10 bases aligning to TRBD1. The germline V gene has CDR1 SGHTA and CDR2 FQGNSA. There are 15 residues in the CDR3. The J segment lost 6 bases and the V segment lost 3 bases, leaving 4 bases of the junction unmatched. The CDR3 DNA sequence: TGTGCCAGCAGCTTCGGGACAGGGGTCGCCGGGGAGCTGTTTTTT. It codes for CASSFGTGVAGELFF.

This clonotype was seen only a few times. The CDR3 bases are TGTGCCAGCAGTTTAGCTACCCGCGGGACAGATACGCAGTATTTT. This encodes CASSLATRGTDTQYF. V is TRBV27 and J is TRBJ2-3; D is possibly TRBD2 (5 bases). Trimming removed 2 bases at V and 3 bases at J, with 12 bases between. CDR3 length: 15 amino acids. Germline CDR1 is MNHEY and CDR2 is SMNVEV (reference sequence).

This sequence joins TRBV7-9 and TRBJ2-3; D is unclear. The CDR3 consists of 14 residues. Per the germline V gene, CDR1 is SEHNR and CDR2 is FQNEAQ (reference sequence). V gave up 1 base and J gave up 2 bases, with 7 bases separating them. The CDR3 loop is CASSLEQTTDTQYF. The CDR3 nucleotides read TGTGCCAGCAGCTTAGAACAGACCACAGATACGCAGTATTTT.

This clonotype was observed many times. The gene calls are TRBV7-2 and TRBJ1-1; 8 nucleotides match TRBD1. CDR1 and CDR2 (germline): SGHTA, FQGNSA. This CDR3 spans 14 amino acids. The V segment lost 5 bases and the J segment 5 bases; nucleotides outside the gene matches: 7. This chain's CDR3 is CASSLDRGGTEAFF. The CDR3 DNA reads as TGTGCCAGCAGCCTCGACAGGGGAGGGACTGAAGCTTTCTTT.

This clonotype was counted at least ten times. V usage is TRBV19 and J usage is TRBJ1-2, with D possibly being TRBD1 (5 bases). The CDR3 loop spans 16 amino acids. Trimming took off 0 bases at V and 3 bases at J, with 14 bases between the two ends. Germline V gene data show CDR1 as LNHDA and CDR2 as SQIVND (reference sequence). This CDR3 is CASSIDRVRGDYGYTF. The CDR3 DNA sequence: TGTGCCAGTAGTATAGATCGTGTAAGGGGCGACTATGGCTACACCTTC. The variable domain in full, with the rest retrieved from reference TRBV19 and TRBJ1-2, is DGGITQSPKYLFRKEGQNVTLSCEQNLNHDAMYWYRQDPGQGLRLIYYSQIVNDFQKGDIAEGYSVSREKKESFPLTVTSAQKNPTAFYLCASSIDRVRGDYGYTFGSGTRLTVV.

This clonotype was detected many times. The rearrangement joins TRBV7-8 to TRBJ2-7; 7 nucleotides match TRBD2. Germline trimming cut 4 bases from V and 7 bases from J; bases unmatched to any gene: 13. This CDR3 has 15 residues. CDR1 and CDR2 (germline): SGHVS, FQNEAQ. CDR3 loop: CASSSRDYPTGEQYF. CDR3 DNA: TGTGCCAGCAGCTCCCGGGACTACCCTACTGGGGAGCAGTACTTC.

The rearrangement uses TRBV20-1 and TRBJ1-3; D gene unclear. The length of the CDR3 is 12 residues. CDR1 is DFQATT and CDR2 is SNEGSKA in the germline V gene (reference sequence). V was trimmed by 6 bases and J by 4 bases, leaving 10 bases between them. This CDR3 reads CSARTAGNTIYF. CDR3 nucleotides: TGCAGTGCCAGGACTGCCGGAAACACCATATATTTT.

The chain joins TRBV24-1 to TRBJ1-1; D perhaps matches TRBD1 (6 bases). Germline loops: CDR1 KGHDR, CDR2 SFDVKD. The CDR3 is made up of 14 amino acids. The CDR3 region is CDSKKPGGTTEAFF. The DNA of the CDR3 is TGTGACTCCAAAAAGCCTGGGGGCACGACTGAAGCTTTCTTT.

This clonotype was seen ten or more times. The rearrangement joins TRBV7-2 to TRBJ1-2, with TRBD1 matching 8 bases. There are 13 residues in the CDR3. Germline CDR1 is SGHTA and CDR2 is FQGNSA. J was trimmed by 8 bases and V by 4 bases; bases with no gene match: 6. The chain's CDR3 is CASSSLTGEGYTF. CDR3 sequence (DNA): TGTGCCAGCAGCTCCCTGACAGGGGAAGGCTACACCTTC.

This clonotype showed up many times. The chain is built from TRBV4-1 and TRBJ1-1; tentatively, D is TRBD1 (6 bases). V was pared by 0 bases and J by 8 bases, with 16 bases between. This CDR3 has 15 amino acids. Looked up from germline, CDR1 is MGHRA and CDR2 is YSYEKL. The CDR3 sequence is CASSQDVPGVGEAFF. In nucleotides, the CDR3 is TGCGCCAGCAGCCAAGATGTACCAGGGGTAGGCGAAGCTTTCTTT.